The clone carrying this TCR beta chain was counted ten times or more. Hyperthyroidism was newly diagnosed in patients aged 18 to 65 (duration under 2 months). This record belongs to a study of T cells in Graves' hyperthyroidism and ophthalmopathy. Study-wide background: Pretreatment peripheral blood was obtained at initial diagnosis.

Per the germline V gene, CDR1 is DFQATT and CDR2 is SNEGSKA (reference sequence). The CDR3 covers 16 residues. J was trimmed by 3 bases and V by 3 bases; bases with no gene match: 10. Amplified TCR beta CDR3 regions came from RNA transcripts. A set of HTBI primers served as the primers for a first-round RT-PCR of the TCR CDR3. TCRdb itself ran the multiplex PCR reads through MiXCR, one entry per CDR3 protein. In the table there are some 600,000 distinct CDR3 sequences, more than 11% of which are singletons. Sequencing was performed on blood. The origin of this receptor is a young woman with Graves' hyperthyroidism that later progressed to Graves' ophthalmopathy. The chain uses TRBV20-1 and TRBJ2-5; 10 bases are shared with TRBD1. CDR3 sequence reads: CSASAPGTGAKETQYF. Written as DNA, the CDR3 is TGCAGTGCTAGTGCGCCCGGGACAGGGGCTAAAGAGACCCAGTACTTC.